This is a list of T cell receptor beta chains from one sample in a study of vaccination and CD4 T cells after COVID-19. TCRdb fed the PCR reads into MiXCR, producing one record per CDR3 protein. This sample has fewer than 20,000 distinct CDR3 sequences, with approximately 46% found just once. These receptors lack a known antigen. The sample in question was CD4+ T cells from blood, cultured in vitro, obtained before SARS-CoV-2 vaccination. These TCRs come from a human donor who had recovered from COVID-19. Both conserved end residues are part of each CDR3. Some rows mark clone size as missing; the rest say once, few, many or name a class of expanded clone.

>.|TRBV28
CASTQDTRTAHGQPQHF
>.|TRBV7-7
CASSQDRGEKLFF
>.|TRBV12-3/TRBV12-4
CASSSAGNTEAFF
>.|TRBV24-1
CATSDSDRNTGELFF
>few|TRBV29-1
CSVAVGQETQYF
>medium-sized|TRBV10-2
CASSVLAGEHKTGELFF
>.|TRBV19
CASTLDSLNTEAFF
>.|TRBV24-1
CATSDPDRETQYF
>once|TRBV28
CASSELRGGSSYNEQFF
>.|TRBV6-5
CASSSQPPGTSGRTYEQYF
>few|TRBV7-2
CASSLVAGAETQYF
>.|TRBV29-1
CSVMTGGNTEAFF
>.|TRBV2
CASRGQVAYGYTF
>.|TRBV5-1
CASSLNLYGTEAFF
>.|TRBV7-2
CASSLGGSHGELFF
>once|TRBV5-5
CASSNVGIGGYTF
>.|TRBV12-3/TRBV12-4
CASSPPRWGNYGYTF
>.|TRBV24-1
CATSDRTSGSFYEQYF
>few|TRBV10-3
CAISEIWGRGGNTIYF
>.|TRBV10-3
CAISESTDNQPQHF
>once|TRBV29-1
CSVGHTNTEAFF
>.|TRBV21-1
CASSRRTDRVGHNSPLHF
>few|TRBV27
CASSSQGKVIQPQHF
>few|TRBV6-2/TRBV6-3
CASSYSGGRSNTEAFF
>few|TRBV20-1
CSAREGGGFGAGSPLHF
>.|TRBV6-1
CASRSYSGGAYEQFF
>.|TRBV27
CASMREAFSGNTIYF
>.|TRBV2
CASHIGRSTDTQYF
>.|TRBV2
CASCYTDTQYF
>.|TRBV7-2
CASSLTGLTNEKLFF
>.|TRBV27
CASSFFGENSPLHF
>.|TRBV6-1
CASRTGGVDGYTF
>.|TRBV11-3
CASSLDHVGVGTGELFF
>.|TRBV6-1
CASSETMVAKGYAF
>.|TRBV19
CASSNRDIRGYTF
>.|TRBV5-1
CASRLGGWAAQETQYF
>.|TRBV19
CASSLETNPSLYGYTF
>.|TRBV19
CASSGSSRRLGYTF
>.|TRBV7-2
CASSFGQGLRYEQYF
>.|TRBV6-1
CASSRWTGEGQPQHF
>few|TRBV20-1
CSARVAGGFRNQPQHF
>few|TRBV27
CASPQTGEIYGYTF